The rows below give T cell receptor beta chains drawn from one sample of a study of cytomegalovirus exposure and HLA in healthy donors. Profiling relied on immunoSEQ multiplex PCR, and the TCRdb table lists in-frame clones only, not all of them. This sample has 55,000 to 65,000 clones, with around 90% found just once. The specimen was PBMCs. The receptors were gathered from a man aged 18 to 35 in good health and CMV-seronegative. CDR3s include the opening cysteine and the closing phenylalanine or tryptophan. D genes are given only for firm matches. Clone size appears in some rows only: once, few, many, or a class for an expanded clone.

>TRBV10-1|TRBD1|TRBJ2-7|-
CASSWTGEGHEQYF
TGCGCCAGCAGCTGGACAGGGGAAGGGCACGAGCAGTACTTC
>TRBV6-5|TRBD2|TRBJ2-7|-
CASSYWGGHEQYF
TGTGCCAGCAGTTACTGGGGAGGGCACGAGCAGTACTTC
>TRBV19|TRBD2|TRBJ2-5|-
CASRAGGNQETQYF
TGTGCCAGTAGAGCGGGGGGAAACCAAGAGACCCAGTACTTC
>TRBV30|TRBD1|TRBJ1-2|-
CAVPGQTNYGYTF
TGTGCTGTACCGGGACAGACGAACTATGGCTACACCTTC
>TRBV28|TRBD2|TRBJ2-2|-
CASTGSSGRAGELFF
TGTGCCAGCACGGGGTCCAGCGGGAGGGCCGGGGAGCTGTTTTTT
>TRBV7-2|-|TRBJ2-7|few
CASSRDYSYEQYF
TGTGCCAGCAGCCGTGACTACTCCTACGAGCAGTACTTC
>TRBV27|TRBD2|TRBJ2-7|-
CASSAETSGSYEQYF
TGTGCCAGCAGTGCAGAGACTAGCGGCTCCTACGAGCAGTACTTC
>TRBV14|-|TRBJ2-6|-
CASSRGRWANVLTF
TGTGCCAGCAGCCGGGGGAGGTGGGCCAACGTCCTGACTTTC
>TRBV10-3|TRBD1|TRBJ1-2|-
CAISPGQLGYGYTF
TGTGCCATCAGTCCGGGACAGTTGGGCTATGGCTACACCTTC
>TRBV27|-|TRBJ1-5|-
CASSPQGWSNQPQHF
TGTGCCAGCAGTCCGCAGGGTTGGAGCAATCAGCCCCAGCATTTT
>TRBV7-2|-|TRBJ2-7|-
CASSAGGGGGREQYF
TGTGCCAGCAGCGCAGGTGGGGGCGGGGGCCGCGAGCAGTACTTC
>TRBV6-5|TRBD1|TRBJ2-5|-
CASSYSTGGVQETQYF
TGTGCCAGCAGTTACTCGACAGGGGGAGTACAAGAGACCCAGTACTTC
>TRBV5-6|-|TRBJ2-7|-
CASSLQGGASYEQYF
TGTGCCAGCAGCCTACAAGGCGGGGCGAGCTACGAGCAGTACTTC
>TRBV28|TRBD1|TRBJ2-3|-
CASSFGQGVTDTQYF
TGTGCCAGCAGTTTTGGACAGGGGGTAACAGATACGCAGTATTTT
>TRBV19|TRBD2|TRBJ2-1|-
CASSRGVTSGGNEQFF
TGTGCCAGTAGTAGGGGGGTGACTAGCGGGGGGAATGAGCAGTTCTTC
>TRBV2|TRBD2|TRBJ2-5|-
CASRRRLAAFQETQYF
TGTGCCAGCAGGCGGAGGCTAGCGGCATTCCAAGAGACCCAGTACTTC
>TRBV18|TRBD1|TRBJ1-3|-
CASSPRTGEGISGNTIYF
TGTGCCAGCTCACCGAGGACAGGGGAGGGAATATCTGGAAACACCATATATTTT
>TRBV29-1|TRBD2|TRBJ2-1|-
CSVDDLAGGLTYNEQFF
TGCAGCGTTGATGACCTAGCGGGAGGGCTTACCTACAATGAGCAGTTCTTC
>TRBV2|TRBD1|TRBJ2-3|-
CASTRDRDYTDTQYF
TGTGCCAGCACCCGGGACAGGGATTACACAGATACGCAGTATTTT
>TRBV2|-|TRBJ2-2|-
CASSQSNTGELFF
TGTGCCAGCAGTCAGTCGAACACCGGGGAGCTGTTTTTT
>TRBV10-2|TRBD1|TRBJ1-2|-
CASSVDRGFSGYTF
TGCGCCAGCAGTGTGGACAGGGGTTTTAGTGGCTACACCTTC
>TRBV7-9|TRBD1|TRBJ2-5|-
CASSRAGTGGGTQYF
TGTGCCAGCAGCCGTGCCGGGACAGGGGGGGGGACCCAGTACTTC
>TRBV7-2|-|TRBJ2-2|-
CASSLRASTGELFF
TGTGCCAGCAGCTTACGCGCCTCCACCGGGGAGCTGTTTTTT
>TRBV5-1|-|TRBJ2-1|-
CASSLALGSGGMNEQFF
TGCGCCAGCAGCTTGGCCCTCGGGAGTGGGGGTATGAATGAGCAGTTCTTC